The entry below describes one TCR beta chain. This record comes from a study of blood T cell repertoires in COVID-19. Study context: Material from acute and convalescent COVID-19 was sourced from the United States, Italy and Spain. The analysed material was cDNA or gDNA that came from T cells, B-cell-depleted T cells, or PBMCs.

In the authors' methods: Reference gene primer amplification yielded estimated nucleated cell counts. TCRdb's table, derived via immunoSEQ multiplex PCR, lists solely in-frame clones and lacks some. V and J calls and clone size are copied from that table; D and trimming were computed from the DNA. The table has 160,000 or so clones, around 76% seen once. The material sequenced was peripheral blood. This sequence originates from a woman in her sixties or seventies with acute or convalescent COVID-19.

CDR3 sequence reads: CASKKTATNEKLFF. Written as DNA, the CDR3 is TGTGCCAGCAAAAAGACAGCAACTAATGAAAAACTGTTTTTT. The gene calls are TRBV2 and TRBJ1-4; D perhaps matches TRBD1 (5 bases). This CDR3 is 14 amino acids long. V was pared by 7 bases and J by 0 bases, with 9 bases between. Per the germline V gene, CDR1 is SNHLY and CDR2 is FYNNEI.